The 14 T cell receptor beta chains below come from one sample, sequenced in a study of OX40 agonist ivuxolimab in advanced cancers. Method: immunoSEQ multiplex PCR; TCRdb's copy keeps in-frame clones and lacks some. The sample includes 55,000 to 65,000 clones, approximately 91% seen only once; the top ten take around 0.73%. The sample was CD4+ or CD8+ T cells sorted from blood, taken in a trial of the OX40 agonist ivuxolimab. All receptors derive from an adult with an advanced solid tumor such as melanoma, head and neck, liver or kidney cancer.

J is TRBJ1-2 and V is TRBV6-5; possible D gene TRBD1, 6 bases. V was trimmed by 8 bases and J by 5 bases, leaving 15 bases between them. Germline CDR1 is MNHEY and CDR2 is SVGAGI. CDR3 size: 13 residues. The CDR3 DNA follows: TGTGCCAGCGGTGATCAGGGGCCGTATGGCTACACCTTC. Its translation is CASGDQGPYGYTF.

The V call is TRBV6-5, the J call TRBJ2-7, with 10 positions matching TRBD1. CDR3 length: 14 residues. Germline CDR1 is MNHEY and CDR2 is SVGAGI. The V segment lost 7 bases and the J segment 4 bases; nucleotides outside the gene matches: 7. Here the CDR3 DNA reads TGTGCCAGCACCCAGACAGGGGGCGGGTACGAGCAGTACTTC. It translates to CASTQTGGGYEQYF.

The chain has TRBV5-6 and TRBJ2-3; 12 bases agree with TRBD2. CDR3 length equals 16 residues. Germline trimming cut 0 bases from V and 8 bases from J; bases unmatched to any gene: 7. The germline V gene has CDR1 SGHDT and CDR2 YYEEEE. Here the CDR3 reads CASSLVQLAGGSTQYF. Here the CDR3 DNA reads TGTGCCAGCAGCTTGGTGCAACTAGCGGGAGGATCTACGCAGTATTTT.

The chain couples TRBV4-3 to TRBJ2-7; 7 nucleotides agree with TRBD1. The CDR3 runs to 15 residues. V was pared by 1 base and J by 4 bases, with 7 bases of the junction left unmatched. CDR1 is LGHNA, CDR2 YSLEER, per germline. CDR3 protein: CASSQGRGGGYEQYF. The CDR3 bases are TGCGCCAGCAGCCAAGGTAGAGGGGGCGGATACGAGCAGTACTTC.

The chain uses TRBV29-1 and TRBJ2-7; D tentatively fits TRBD1 or TRBD2 (5 bases each). Trimming removed 7 bases at V and 5 bases at J, with 18 bases between. The CDR3 is 13 amino acids. Germline CDR1 reads SQVTM; CDR2 reads ANQGSEA. CDR3 sequence reads: CSAQFSGLHEQYF. CDR3 DNA: TGCAGCGCCCAATTTTCGGGGCTGCACGAGCAGTACTTC.

This chain joins TRBV30 and TRBJ1-2; D not resolved. The germline V gene has CDR1 GTSNPN and CDR2 SVGIG (reference sequence). This CDR3 is built from 13 residues. Trimming cost V 2 bases and J 2 bases, with 9 bases left between them. The CDR3 here is CAWSSSGNYGYTF. CDR3 in DNA: TGTGCCTGGAGTTCCTCGGGGAACTATGGCTACACCTTC.

The chain couples TRBV28 to TRBJ2-6; 13 nucleotides agree with TRBD2. CDR3 length equals 18 residues. Losses at the gene ends were 5 bases for V and 2 bases for J; bases not matched to a gene: 6. Germline assignment: CDR1 MDHEN and CDR2 SYDVKM. The CDR3 DNA reads as TGTGCCAGCAGTCCCGCCGGACTAGCGGGAGCTGGGGCCAACGTCCTGACTTTC. Residues: CASSPAGLAGAGANVLTF. The whole variable domain, remainder taken from reference TRBV28 and TRBJ2-6, is DVKVTQSSRYLVKRTGEKVFLECVQDMDHENMFWYRQDPGLGLRLIYFSYDVKMKEKGDIPEGYSVSREKKERFSLILESASTNQTSMYLCASSPAGLAGAGANVLTFGAGSRLTVL.

J is TRBJ2-5 and V is TRBV7-2, with a weak D call TRBD2 (6 bases). The DNA end is a closer match to TRBJ2-7, so the J assignment may be wrong. The germline V gene has CDR1 SGHTA and CDR2 FQGNSA. The CDR3 is 16 residues long. In nucleotides, the CDR3 is TGTGCCAGCAGCTTAGCACCCGGGAGTGGTTCCTACGAGCAGTACTTC. It yields the protein CASSLAPGSGSYEQYF.

The V gene is TRBV5-4, the J gene TRBJ2-2; TRBD2 is a possible D gene (8 bases). The CDR3 has 17 amino acids. Looked up from germline, CDR1 is SGHNT and CDR2 is YYREEE (reference sequence). The germline V and J ends were trimmed by 4 bases and 2 bases, with 18 bases remaining between them. The CDR3, as DNA: TGTGCCAGCAGCCCGGGGGGGGGACAGCTAAACACCGGGGAGCTGTTTTTT. It specifies CASSPGGGQLNTGELFF.

The table lists this clone with a few counts. V and J are TRBV25-1 and TRBJ1-1, with D unclear. V was cut by 3 bases and J by 11 bases, with 13 bases left in between. In germline, CDR1 is MGHDK, CDR2 SYGVNS. This CDR3 is built from 12 residues. This chain's CDR3 is CASSDTTGEAFF. As DNA, the CDR3 is TGTGCCAGCAGTGACACGACCGGGGAGGCTTTCTTT.

The V call is TRBV12-5, the J call TRBJ2-3; D is uncertain. Germline V gene sequence: CDR1 LGHNT, CDR2 FRNRAP. The CDR3 has 14 amino acids. V was pared by 2 bases and J by 2 bases, with 8 bases between. The CDR3 reads CASGLQSDTDTQYF. CDR3 nucleotides: TGTGCTAGTGGTTTGCAAAGCGACACAGATACGCAGTATTTT.

V usage is TRBV27 and J usage is TRBJ2-3; tentatively, D is TRBD2 (7 bases). Trimming cost V 6 bases and J 2 bases, with 12 bases left between them. The V gene's germline CDR1 is MNHEY and CDR2 SMNVEV (reference sequence). CDR3 size: 14 residues. Here the CDR3 reads CASRKGGATDTQYF. In DNA form, the CDR3 reads TGTGCCAGCAGAAAGGGGGGGGCCACAGATACGCAGTATTTT.

The chain uses TRBV11-3 and TRBJ2-1; D gene uncertain. Between the trimmed V and J ends, which lost 1 base and 4 bases, there was a span of 14 bases. The CDR3 extends over 16 amino acids. Per germline, CDR1 SGHNT and CDR2 YENEEA. CDR3 coding DNA: TGTGCCAGCAGCTTAGCCGGGCCACCATCTTACAATGAGCAGTTCTTC. Translated, it gives CASSLAGPPSYNEQFF.

The V and J genes are TRBV10-3 and TRBJ2-2; a weak D match, TRBD2 (5 bases). This CDR3 is built from 14 residues. Germline V lookup: CDR1 ENHRY, CDR2 SYGVKD. Between the trimmed V and J ends, which lost 5 bases and 1 base, there was a span of 8 bases. This chain's CDR3 is CAISLAENTGELFF. The CDR3 DNA is TGTGCCATCAGTCTAGCCGAGAACACCGGGGAGCTGTTTTTT.